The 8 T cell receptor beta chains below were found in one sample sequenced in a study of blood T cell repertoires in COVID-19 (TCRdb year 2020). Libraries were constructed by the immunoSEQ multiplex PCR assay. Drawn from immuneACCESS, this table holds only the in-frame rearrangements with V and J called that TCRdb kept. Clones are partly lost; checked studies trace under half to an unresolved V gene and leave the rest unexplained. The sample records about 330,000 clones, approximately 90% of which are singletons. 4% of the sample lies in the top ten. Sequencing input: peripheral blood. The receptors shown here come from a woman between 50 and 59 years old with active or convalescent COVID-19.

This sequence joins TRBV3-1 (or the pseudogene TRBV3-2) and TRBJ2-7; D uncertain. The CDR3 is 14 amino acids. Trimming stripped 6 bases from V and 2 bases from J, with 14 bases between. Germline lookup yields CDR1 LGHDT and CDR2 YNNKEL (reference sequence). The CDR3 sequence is CASSHNYYPYEQYF. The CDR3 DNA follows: TGTGCCAGCAGTCACAACTACTACCCCTACGAGCAGTACTTC.

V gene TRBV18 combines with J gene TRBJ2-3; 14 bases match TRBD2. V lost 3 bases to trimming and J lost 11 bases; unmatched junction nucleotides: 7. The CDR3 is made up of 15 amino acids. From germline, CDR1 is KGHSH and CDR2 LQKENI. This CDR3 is CASSPAGLAGVMQYF. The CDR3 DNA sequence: TGTGCCAGCTCACCGGCGGGACTAGCGGGAGTGATGCAGTATTTT.

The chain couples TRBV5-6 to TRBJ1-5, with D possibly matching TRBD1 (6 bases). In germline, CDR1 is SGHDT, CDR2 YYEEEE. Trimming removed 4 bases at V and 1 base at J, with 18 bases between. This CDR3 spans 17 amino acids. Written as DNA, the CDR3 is TGTGCCAGCAGCCGATTGCAACAGGGAAAAAGCAATCAGCCCCAGCATTTT. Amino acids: CASSRLQQGKSNQPQHF.

The CDR3 loop is CASSLGTATWDEQFF. The CDR3 DNA is TGTGCCAGCAGCCTCGGGACAGCGACCTGGGATGAGCAGTTCTTC. The rearrangement links TRBV7-2 to TRBJ2-1; 7 nucleotides agree with TRBD1. The trim removed 5 bases at V and 8 bases at J, leaving 12 bases unmatched. CDR1 and CDR2 from the germline V gene are SGHTA and FQGNSA. The CDR3 runs 15 residues. The full variable domain, rest sourced from reference TRBV7-2 and TRBJ2-1, is GAGVSQSPSNKVTEKGKDVELRCDPISGHTALYWYRQSLGQGLEFLIYFQGNSAPDKSGLPSDRFSAERTGGSVSTLTIQRTQQEDSAVYLCASSLGTATWDEQFFGPGTRLTVL.

CDR3 in amino acids: CASRLAENTGELFF. CDR3 DNA sequence: TGTGCCAGCAGGCTAGCGGAGAACACCGGGGAGCTGTTTTTT. The rearrangement joins TRBV27 to TRBJ2-2; 7 bases match TRBD2. CDR3 size: 14 residues. V dropped 6 bases and J dropped 1; count of bases not matched to a gene: 2. The V gene's germline CDR1 is MNHEY and CDR2 SMNVEV (reference sequence).

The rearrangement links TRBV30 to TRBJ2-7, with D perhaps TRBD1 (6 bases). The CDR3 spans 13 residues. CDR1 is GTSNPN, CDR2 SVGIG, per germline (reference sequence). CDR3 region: CASASDRLDEQYF. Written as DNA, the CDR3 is TGTGCTTCCGCCTCCGACAGGTTGGACGAGCAGTACTTC.

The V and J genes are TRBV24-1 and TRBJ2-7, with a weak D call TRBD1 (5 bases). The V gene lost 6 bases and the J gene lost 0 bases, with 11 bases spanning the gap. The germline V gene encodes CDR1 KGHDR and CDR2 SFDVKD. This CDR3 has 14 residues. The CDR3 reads CATSMFGASYEQYF. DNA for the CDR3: TGTGCCACCAGTATGTTTGGGGCCTCCTACGAGCAGTACTTC.

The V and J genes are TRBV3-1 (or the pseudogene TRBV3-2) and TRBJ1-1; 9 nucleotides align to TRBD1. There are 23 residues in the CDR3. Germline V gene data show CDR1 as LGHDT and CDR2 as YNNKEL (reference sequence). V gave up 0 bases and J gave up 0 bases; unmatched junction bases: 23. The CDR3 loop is CASSQDVGRTGETRRLVNTEAFF. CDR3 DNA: TGTGCCAGCAGCCAAGATGTGGGCAGGACAGGGGAGACAAGGAGGTTGGTGAACACTGAAGCTTTCTTT.